Sequencing of this T cell receptor beta chain was carried out in a study of Ad26.COV2.S vaccination and SARS-CoV-2 variants. For the study at large: Doses of Ad26.COV2.S were injected into muscle once or twice, 56 days apart. Study conclusions and caveats: An underestimation of total T cell responses may have resulted from the TCR breadth and depth analyses.

Notes on this clone: Its antigen is unidentified.

As for treatment: around 19 received Ad26.COV2.S at low or high dose, single or two shots; about 5 received placebo; per-sample allocation not given. On day 63 after the first injection, vaccine and placebo recipients gave samples. V shed 10 bases and J 6 bases; nucleotides not matched to a gene: 2. The CDR3 is made up of 12 amino acids. Germline V gene lookup returns CDR1 KGHDR and CDR2 SFDVKD. The data were produced by immunoSEQ multiplex PCR, yet TCRdb's version contains in-frame clones alone and is incomplete. The table lists over 200,000 clones, roughly 90% of them singletons. The gene calls are TRBV24-1 and TRBJ1-5; 10 nucleotides line up with TRBD1. This material consisted of peripheral blood, taken in a trial of Ad26.COV2.S vaccine versus placebo. The sequence came from a person aged 18-65 years who received the Ad26.COV2.S COVID-19 vaccine or a placebo. Here the CDR3 DNA reads TGTGCCACAGGACAGGGGGGTCAGCCCCAGCATTTT. Its protein is CATGQGGQPQHF.